One and the same sample provided the 9 T cell receptor beta chains below, sequenced in a study of molecular identifiers for immune sequencing clone quantification. TCRdb independently ran MiXCR on the PCR reads; one entry per CDR3 protein. The data show 550,000 to 750,000 distinct CDR3 sequences, 15% to 20% seen once. The source material was naive CD8+ T cells from blood, with Jurkat cell RNA spiked in. Subset: FACS-sorted CD8+CD4-CCR7+CD45RA+ naive T cells. All receptors come from a human donor in good health. Some libraries in this study had Jurkat cell RNA spiked in.

This clonotype was detected only a few times. It may be a read error: a sequence one base away is much more abundant. V and J are TRBV7-9 and TRBJ2-3, with 11 bases identical to TRBD2. Trimming cost V 5 bases and J 8 bases; bases outside gene matches: 12. The germline V gene has CDR1 SEHNR and CDR2 FQNEAQ (reference sequence). The CDR3 spans 16 residues. This CDR3 is CASSPLVAGGRGTQYF. CDR3 nucleotides: TGTGCCAGCAGCCCCCTGGTAGCGGGAGGGAGAGGTACGCAGTATTTT.

The sample holds many counts of this clonotype. The chain is built from TRBV10-2 and TRBJ1-5; D is undetermined. The CDR3 has 15 residues. Per germline, CDR1 WSHSY and CDR2 SAAADI. The V end lost 0 bases, the J end lost 2 bases, and 8 bases lay between the germline ends. CDR3 nucleotides: TGCGCCAGCAGTGAGTCTGGCTCGGGCAATCAGCCCCAGCATTTT. The encoded protein is CASSESGSGNQPQHF.

Turning to this clonotype: The junction does not match germline at one end; this may be a read error. The chain employs TRBV27 and TRBJ2-1; 9 bases match TRBD1. Per germline, CDR1 MNHEY and CDR2 SMNVEV (reference sequence). CDR3 length: 14 amino acids. The CDR3 loop reads CASSPGTGYNEQSF. The DNA of the CDR3 is TGTGCCAGCAGTCCCGGGACAGGGTACAATGAGCAGTCCTTC.

This clonotype was observed at least ten times. The chain employs TRBV6-1 and TRBJ1-4; 8 positions match TRBD1. Germline values: CDR1 MNHNS, CDR2 SASEGT. The CDR3 has 14 residues. The V and J ends lost 3 bases and 10 bases, in that order; junction bases with no gene match: 7. The CDR3: CASSETGEYGKLFF. CDR3 bases: TGTGCCAGCAGTGAGACAGGGGAGTATGGAAAACTGTTTTTT.

This clonotype was counted a few times. The V gene is TRBV12-3 or TRBV12-4, the J gene TRBJ2-2; the D gene is possibly TRBD2 (5 bases). V shed 7 bases and J shed 0 bases, with 18 bases lying between them. This CDR3 spans 17 amino acids. The CDR3 DNA reads as TGTGCCAGCAACGAGGAGGCGCACCAGTCGAACACCGGGGAGCTGTTTTTT. It is translated as CASNEEAHQSNTGELFF.

This clonotype was observed at least ten times. This chain connects TRBV5-4 to TRBJ2-3; D is perhaps TRBD2 (6 bases). With 0 bases removed from V and 8 bases from J, the gap between germline ends came to 13 bases. Germline values: CDR1 SGHNT, CDR2 YYREEE (reference sequence). The CDR3 has 14 amino acids. The DNA of the CDR3 is TGTGCCAGCAGCTTGGGCGGGGACCCAGCTACGCAGTATTTT. Protein sequence: CASSLGGDPATQYF. Variable domain in full (rest from reference TRBV5-4 and TRBJ2-3): ETGVTQSPTHLIKTRGQQVTLRCSSQSGHNTVSWYQQALGQGPQFIFQYYREEENGRGNFPPRFSGLQFPNYSSELNVNALELDDSALYLCASSLGGDPATQYFGPGTRLTVL.

This clonotype was counted a few times. V is TRBV5-1 and J is TRBJ2-7; D perhaps matches TRBD1 (7 bases). The CDR3 runs 16 residues. CDR1 and CDR2 from the germline V gene are SGHRS and YFSETQ. The V end was cut by 0 bases, the J end by 0 bases, with 13 bases between. In DNA, the CDR3 is TGCGCCAGCAGCTTGGGGGGGGACAGTCCCTCCTACGAGCAGTACTTC. Translation gives CASSLGGDSPSYEQYF.

This chain uses TRBV27 with TRBJ1-1; a weak D match, TRBD1 (6 bases). This CDR3 is 13 amino acids long. Trimming took 7 bases from V and 5 from J, leaving 14 bases between them. Per the germline V gene, CDR1 is MNHEY and CDR2 is SMNVEV (reference sequence). The CDR3 is CASKIQGGTEAFF. DNA of the CDR3: TGTGCCAGCAAGATACAGGGAGGTACTGAAGCTTTCTTT.

This clonotype was seen a handful of times. J is TRBJ2-3 and V is TRBV14; 15 bases are shared with TRBD2. CDR1 and CDR2 from the germline V gene are SGHDN and FVKESK. This CDR3 has 16 amino acids. After removal of 3 bases from V and 4 bases from J, the junction contained 2 bases not matched to a gene. CDR3 sequence: CASSHGLAGGSDTQYF. The CDR3 DNA reads TGTGCCAGCAGCCATGGACTAGCGGGAGGGTCAGATACGCAGTATTTT.